What follows are 27 T cell receptor beta chains derived from one specimen sequenced in a study of shared clonotypes between healthy human individuals. Data came from immunoSEQ multiplex PCR; TCRdb stores just in-frame clones and leaves some out. The sample carries roughly 300,000 clones, less than 75% recorded once. Input material: memory CD4+ T cells sorted from blood. The subset is: CD45RA-negative fraction. Every receptor here comes from a man younger than 40 in good health.

The V gene is TRBV30, the J gene TRBJ1-5, with 8 positions matching TRBD1. The CDR3 contains 13 residues. Per the germline V gene, CDR1 is GTSNPN and CDR2 is SVGIG (reference sequence). J was trimmed by 3 bases and V by 4 bases; bases with no gene match: 2. The chain's CDR3 is CAWKTGDNQPQHF. CDR3 sequence (DNA): TGTGCCTGGAAGACAGGGGACAATCAGCCCCAGCATTTT. Filled out from reference TRBV30 and TRBJ1-5, the complete variable domain reads SQTIHQWPATLVQPVGSPLSLECTVEGTSNPNLYWYRQAAGRGLQLLFYSVGIGQISSEVPQNLSASRPQDRQFILSSKKLLLSDSGFYLCAWKTGDNQPQHFGDGTRLSIL.

J is TRBJ2-7 and V is TRBV10-3; the D call may be TRBD1 or TRBD2 (5 bases each). The CDR3 covers 14 residues. The V gene's germline CDR1 is ENHRY and CDR2 SYGVKD. Trimming took 4 bases from V and 3 from J, leaving 13 bases between them. The CDR3 bases are TGTGCCATCAGTGGAGGGAGTCAGGGCTACGAGCAGTACTTC. This codes for CAISGGSQGYEQYF.

This clone has just one count. The V gene is TRBV15, the J gene TRBJ1-5; D remains unclear. The V gene lost 1 base and the J gene lost 4 bases, with 5 bases spanning the gap. Germline CDR1 and CDR2: LNHNV and YYDKDF (reference sequence). The CDR3 totals 13 residues. This chain's CDR3 is CATSRGWNQPQHF. The DNA of the CDR3 is TGTGCCACCAGCAGAGGATGGAATCAGCCCCAGCATTTT.

This chain uses TRBV7-9 with TRBJ1-2; 11 bases agree with TRBD1. CDR1 is SEHNR and CDR2 is FQNEAQ in the germline V gene (reference sequence). The V and J ends lost 1 base and 7 bases, in that order; junction bases with no gene match: 2. The CDR3 is made up of 14 amino acids. The CDR3 reads CASSLGTGGGGYTF. The CDR3 nucleotides read TGTGCCAGCAGCTTAGGGACAGGGGGCGGTGGCTACACCTTC.

This clone has only one observation. The chain is built from TRBV7-2 and TRBJ2-5; no reliable D call. V gave up 4 bases and J gave up 5 bases, with 11 bases separating them. The CDR3 is made up of 13 amino acids. Germline V gene data show CDR1 as SGHTA and CDR2 as FQGNSA. The CDR3 sequence: CASSSPSWETQYF. In nucleotides, the CDR3 is TGTGCCAGCAGCTCCCCGAGTTGGGAGACCCAGTACTTC.

The chain carries TRBV4-2 and TRBJ2-7; D possibly corresponds to TRBD1 (6 bases). Germline CDR1 and CDR2: LGHNA and YNFKEQ. V dropped 0 bases and J dropped 4 bases, with 13 bases sitting between them. The CDR3 runs 15 residues. The CDR3 sequence is CASSQELAGEYEQYF. DNA for the CDR3: TGTGCCAGCAGCCAAGAATTAGCAGGGGAGTACGAGCAGTACTTC.

The chain is built from TRBV5-8 and TRBJ2-7; 7 bases fit TRBD2. Per the germline V gene, CDR1 is SGHTS and CDR2 is YDEGEE. The CDR3 has 13 residues. The ends lost 6 bases at V and 7 bases at J; junction bases unmatched: 10. The CDR3 nucleotides read TGTGCCAGCAAGCTGGGATTCGGGAGGGAGCAGTACTTC. It translates to CASKLGFGREQYF.

V usage is TRBV29-1 and J usage is TRBJ2-5; D perhaps matches TRBD1 (5 bases). The CDR3 contains 12 residues. Deletions cut 4 bases from V and 4 bases from J, with 10 bases between. Germline-derived CDR1 and CDR2 are SQVTM and ANQGSEA. Here the CDR3 reads CSVGGRAETQYF. The CDR3 region has the DNA TGCAGCGTTGGCGGCAGGGCAGAGACCCAGTACTTC. The variable domain in full, completed from reference TRBV29-1 and TRBJ2-5, reads SAVISQKPSRDICQRGTSLTIQCQVDSQVTMMFWYRQQPGQSLTLIATANQGSEATYESGFVIDKFPISRPNLTFSTLTVSNMSPEDSSIYLCSVGGRAETQYFGPGTRLLVL.

The rearrangement joins TRBV27 to TRBJ2-4; no clear D. V shed 3 bases and J shed 5 bases, with 8 bases lying between them. Germline loops: CDR1 MNHEY, CDR2 SMNVEV (reference sequence). The CDR3 is 13 residues long. CDR3 sequence: CASSLGHQNIQYF. In DNA form, the CDR3 reads TGTGCCAGCAGTTTGGGCCACCAAAACATTCAGTACTTC.

This clone is a singleton in its sample. Here the CDR3 reads CASKNQQGYQPQHF. For the CDR3, the DNA is TGTGCCAGCAAGAACCAACAGGGATATCAGCCCCAGCATTTT. This chain joins TRBV28 and TRBJ1-5; D perhaps matches TRBD1 (6 bases). V gave up 7 bases and J gave up 5 bases, with 15 bases separating them. Germline CDR1 MDHEN, CDR2 SYDVKM. CDR3 size: 14 residues.

This clone was seen more than once but under ten times. The chain is built from TRBV28 and TRBJ1-5; D remains ambiguous. Germline V gives CDR1 MDHEN, CDR2 SYDVKM. With 5 bases removed from V and 9 bases from J, the gap between germline ends came to 20 bases. This CDR3 comprises 15 residues. The CDR3 nucleotides are TGTGCCAGCAGTCGAGAGTTACCCCGATCGGGGCCCCAGCATTTT. This gives the protein CASSRELPRSGPQHF. Full variable domain (missing parts from reference TRBV28 and TRBJ1-5): DVKVTQSSRYLVKRTGEKVFLECVQDMDHENMFWYRQDPGLGLRLIYFSYDVKMKEKGDIPEGYSVSREKKERFSLILESASTNQTSMYLCASSRELPRSGPQHFGDGTRLSIL.

The chain employs TRBV7-3 and TRBJ2-6; TRBD1 is a possible D gene (5 bases). Germline V gives CDR1 SGHTA, CDR2 FQGTGA. The V gene lost 2 bases and the J gene lost 3 bases, with 8 bases spanning the gap. The length of the CDR3 is 15 residues. The CDR3 region is CASSLQGHGANVLTF. The DNA of the CDR3 is TGTGCCAGCAGCTTACAGGGCCATGGGGCCAACGTCCTGACTTTC.

This sequence joins TRBV7-8 and TRBJ2-1; 14 bases map to TRBD2. J lost 7 bases, V lost 5 bases, and 4 bases had no gene match. The CDR3 consists of 15 residues. Germline V CDR1 and CDR2: SGHVS, FQNEAQ. The CDR3, as DNA: TGTGCCAGCAGCCCCAGGACTAGCGGGAGGAATGAGCAGTTCTTC. Its translation: CASSPRTSGRNEQFF.

The chain combines TRBV18 with TRBJ1-2; 10 bases align to TRBD1. V was clipped by 6 bases and J by 6 bases; unmatched bases: 7. This CDR3 comprises 14 residues. Germline V gives CDR1 KGHSH, CDR2 LQKENI. DNA for the CDR3: TGTGCCAGCTCGGCGACAGGGGGCGAGGATGGCTACACCTTC. Translation: CASSATGGEDGYTF. The full variable domain, its missing parts supplied by reference TRBV18 and TRBJ1-2, is NAGVMQNPRHLVRRRGQEARLRCSPMKGHSHVYWYRQLPEEGLKFMVYLQKENIIDESGMPKERFSAEFPKEGPSILRIQQVVRGDSAAYFCASSATGGEDGYTFGSGTRLTVV.

V gene TRBV5-6 combines with J gene TRBJ1-5, with TRBD1 identical over 8 bases. V lost 6 bases, J lost 5 bases, and 10 bases stayed unmatched. Germline CDR1 and CDR2: SGHDT and YYEEEE. This CDR3 has 15 amino acids. CDR3 DNA sequence: TGTGCCAGCAACGACAGGGGTAAAGGGGATCAGCCCCAGCATTTT. It codes for CASNDRGKGDQPQHF.

Remarks on this clone: A much larger clone sits a single nucleotide away, making a read error possible. This chain uses TRBV7-3 with TRBJ2-3; 9 nucleotides align to TRBD2. Germline CDR1 SGHTA, CDR2 FQGTGA. The CDR3 has 16 amino acids. CDR3 coding DNA: TGTGCCAGCAGCAAGAATCTAGCGGGAAACCAAGATATGCAGTATTTT. Translating it yields CASSKNLAGNQDMQYF. The full variable domain, in which reference TRBV7-3 and TRBJ2-3 provide the parts outside the CDR3, is GAGVSQTPSNKVTEKGKYVELRCDPISGHTALYWYRQSLGQGPEFLIYFQGTGAADDSGLPNDRFFAVRPEGSVSTLKIQRTERGDSAVYLCASSKNLAGNQDMQYFGPGTRLTVL.

This clone has just a few counts. V usage is TRBV11-2 and J usage is TRBJ2-7, with D tentatively TRBD1 or TRBD2 (5 bases each). CDR3 length: 16 residues. The germline V gene encodes CDR1 SGHAT and CDR2 FQNNGV. The germline V and J ends were trimmed by 2 bases and 2 bases, with 16 bases remaining between them. CDR3 nucleotides: TGTGCCAGCAGCTTATCGGGGTGGGGCAGTCCCTACGAGCAGTACTTC. Its translation: CASSLSGWGSPYEQYF.

V and J are TRBV10-3 and TRBJ2-2, with D unclear. CDR3 length equals 16 residues. V was clipped by 7 bases and J by 0 bases, with 15 bases between them. The germline CDR1 and CDR2 sequences are ENHRY and SYGVKD. The CDR3 is CAIKMTANANTGELFF. In DNA form, the CDR3 reads TGTGCCATCAAAATGACCGCCAATGCGAACACCGGGGAGCTGTTTTTT.

The V call is TRBV7-4, the J call TRBJ2-3; D may be TRBD2 (5 bases). V dropped 7 bases and J dropped 6 bases, with 23 bases sitting between them. This CDR3 is 16 amino acids long. Germline V gene lookup returns CDR1 SGHVT and CDR2 SQSDAQ. The CDR3 DNA is TGTGCCAGCATCTATGGACTGGAGACGCCGGTGGATACGCAGTATTTT. Translated: CASIYGLETPVDTQYF.

This clone has ten or more counts. The chain uses TRBV10-1 and TRBJ1-2; the D gene is possibly TRBD1 (5 bases). The CDR3 is 11 amino acids. The ends were cut back, 8 bases at V and 8 bases at J, with 12 bases in the middle. Germline CDR1 WNHNN, CDR2 SYGVQD (reference sequence). CDR3 amino acids: CASVGGEGYTF. DNA of the CDR3: TGCGCCAGCGTGGGGGGTGAGGGCTACACCTTC.

V gene TRBV5-5 combines with J gene TRBJ2-2; weak D call: TRBD1 (6 bases). The CDR3 has 13 residues. Germline V gene sequence: CDR1 SGHKS, CDR2 YYEKEE (reference sequence). With 0 bases removed from V and 9 bases from J, the gap between germline ends came to 9 bases. CDR3 protein: CASSLVWDRELFF. The CDR3 DNA is TGTGCCAGCAGCTTGGTCTGGGACAGGGAGCTGTTTTTT. Full variable domain (remainder filled in from reference TRBV5-5 and TRBJ2-2): DAGVTQSPTHLIKTRGQQVTLRCSPISGHKSVSWYQQVLGQGPQFIFQYYEKEERGRGNFPDRFSARQFPNYSSELNVNALLLGDSALYLCASSLVWDRELFFGEGSRLTVL.

The rearrangement links TRBV5-6 to TRBJ2-4; D gene unclear. This CDR3 has 15 residues. Germline CDR1 is SGHDT and CDR2 is YYEEEE. V lost 4 bases and J lost 3, with 14 bases in between. CDR3 residues: CASSPTGDRKNIQYF. Here the CDR3 DNA reads TGTGCCAGCAGCCCTACCGGCGACCGCAAAAACATTCAGTACTTC.

The chain links TRBV10-1 to TRBJ2-7; tentative D call: TRBD1 (6 bases). The V end lost 4 bases, the J end lost 5 bases, and 12 bases lay between the germline ends. Germline-derived CDR1 and CDR2 are WNHNN and SYGVQD (reference sequence). This CDR3 contains 13 residues. The CDR3 reads CASSAQGRDEQYF. For the CDR3, the DNA is TGCGCCAGCAGTGCACAGGGAAGGGACGAGCAGTACTTC.

The gene calls are TRBV29-1 and TRBJ2-1; D perhaps matches TRBD1 (8 bases). CDR1 and CDR2 (germline): SQVTM, ANQGSEA. Trimming stripped 6 bases from V and 7 bases from J, with 19 bases between. CDR3 length equals 14 residues. CDR3 DNA sequence: TGCAGCGTCGCAGGGGGCATCGGGGGGAATGAGCAGTTCTTC. Amino acids: CSVAGGIGGNEQFF.

The rearrangement uses TRBV5-1 and TRBJ2-5, with D possibly TRBD1 on 5 matching bases. This CDR3 comprises 12 residues. Germline V gene lookup returns CDR1 SGHRS and CDR2 YFSETQ. Trimming cost V 6 bases and J 1 base, with 7 bases left between them. The CDR3 DNA follows: TGCGCCAGCACCGACAGCCAAGAGACCCAGTACTTC. This gives the protein CASTDSQETQYF. Based on the CDR3 plus reference TRBV5-1 and TRBJ2-5, the full variable domain is KAGVTQTPRYLIKTRGQQVTLSCSPISGHRSVSWYQQTPGQGLQFLFEYFSETQRNKGNFPGRFSGRQFSNSRSEMNVSTLELGDSALYLCASTDSQETQYFGPGTRLLVL.

The chain recombines TRBV19 with TRBJ1-4; D is ambiguous. The CDR3 runs 14 residues. Germline V gene lookup returns CDR1 LNHDA and CDR2 SQIVND (reference sequence). Trimming pared 3 bases from V and 9 bases from J, leaving 14 bases between. The CDR3 bases are TGTGCCAGTAGTATCGATCCGGCCCAGAAAAAACTGTTTTTT. Translating gives CASSIDPAQKKLFF.

This chain links TRBV29-1 with TRBJ2-7, with D possibly TRBD2 on 6 matching bases. This CDR3 has 13 amino acids. Trimming removed 7 bases at V and 3 bases at J, with 16 bases between. Per the germline V gene, CDR1 is SQVTM and CDR2 is ANQGSEA. CDR3 amino acids: CSASPEGSYEQYF. CDR3 DNA: TGCAGCGCCTCGCCGGAGGGGAGCTACGAGCAGTACTTC.